The clone carrying this TCR beta chain came up a few times. The data belong to a study of CD8 T cells in Susac syndrome. RNA totalling roughly 0.45 to 1 ug underwent reverse transcription with random hexamers. TCRdb independently ran MiXCR on the immunoSEQ multiplex PCR reads; one entry per CDR3 protein. The data hold some 450,000 distinct CDR3 sequences, with more than 80% observed a single time. Germline-derived CDR1 and CDR2 are MGHRA and YSYEKL. With 3 bases removed from V and 5 bases from J, the gap between germline ends came to 10 bases. The CDR3 is made up of 13 amino acids. This TCR was sampled from a human donor with multiple sclerosis. This chain connects TRBV4-1 to TRBJ1-2, with TRBD1 as a possible D gene (6 bases). What was sequenced was CD8+ T cells from PBMCs. CDR3 coding DNA: TGCGCCAGCAGCCAGGACAGCAATTATGGCTACACCTTC. Translated, it gives CASSQDSNYGYTF.